The clone carrying this T cell receptor beta chain was counted only a few times. This entry is derived from a study of CD8 T cells in Susac syndrome. cDNA came from about 0.5 to 1 ug RNA primed by random hexamers. The authors amplified TCR beta CDR3 across 54 Vbeta and 13 Jbeta using immunoSEQ multiplex PCR. TCRdb analysed the immunoSEQ multiplex PCR reads with MiXCR anew, one entry per CDR3 protein. The repertoire holds some 180,000 distinct CDR3 sequences, with less than 95% as singletons. CDR1 is GTSNPN, CDR2 SVGIG, per germline (reference sequence). The CDR3 runs to 11 residues. The V end was cut by 0 bases, the J end by 12 bases, with 11 bases between. The authors sequenced TCR beta from blood CD8+ and CD4+ T cells. The healthy controls were matched to patients by age and sex. TEMRA cells were enriched by FACS, while CD8+ and CD4+ T cells were obtained through a negative isolation that was performed magnetically.

Sequencing was performed on CD4+ T cells from PBMCs. This sequence was found in a human donor in good health. V gene TRBV30 combines with J gene TRBJ2-5; TRBD1 is a possible D gene (5 bases). The DNA of the CDR3 is TGTGCCTGGAGTGTAGGGGCAGCCAAGTACTTC. It encodes CAWSVGAAKYF.